Below, 23 T cell receptor beta chains from the same sample are listed, as sequenced in a study of CD8+ T cells in alopecia areata (dated by TCRdb to the late 2010s). Pooled mouse cutaneous lymph node cells were stained for CD4, CD8alpha, NKG2D, NKG2ACE and other markers, then sorted on a BD Influx. The library was generated by the immunoSEQ multiplex PCR assay. RNA was extracted from all samples and reverse transcribed into cDNA, which served as template for TCR sequencing. This is the immuneACCESS table as TCRdb keeps it, with only in-frame sequences that have V and J called. A part of the clones is gone; compared with another copy, unresolved V genes explain less than half, and the rest is unexplained. In this sample, approximately 280,000 clones appear, none counted once only. Jointly, the top ten make up 0.9% to 1.5% of the sample. Sequencing was done on a sample of CD4+ T cells sorted from a lymph node. These receptors all come from a C3H/HeJ mouse with alopecia areata. In terms of MHC, this strain is H2-k.

This clone was seen more than once but under ten times. Mouse names are used for the genes. The read ends 3 residues early relative to the CDR3; the germline J gene fills the gap. The chain has TRBV1 and TRBJ1-6, with a possible D match to TRBD1 (6 bases). TRBJ1-6 is sorted into the ORF group, with uncertain function. CDR3 length equals 14 residues. The V end was cut by 6 bases, the J end by 3 bases, with 9 bases between. CDR1 is NSQYPW, CDR2 LRSPGD, per germline (reference sequence). The CDR3 is CTCRGDNYNSPLYF. Partial CDR3 DNA: TGCACCTGCAGGGGGGACAACTATAATTCGCCC.

The sample holds a few counts of this clone. Mouse gene names and germline throughout. The CDR3 extends 4 residues past the end of the read, so its final part is completed from the germline J gene. The chain joins TRBV19 to TRBJ2-5; D is undetermined. The germline CDR1 and CDR2 sequences are FNHDT and SITEND (reference sequence). The CDR3 loop spans 12 amino acids. The chain's CDR3 is CASSLQSDTQYF. CDR3 DNA, as far as it was read: TGTGCCAGCAGCCTCCAGTCAGAC.

This clone was observed a handful of times. The gene names here belong to mouse. Sequencing ends 4 residues short of the CDR3 end; the germline J gene provides the rest. V gene TRBV13-3 combines with J gene TRBJ2-3, with 9 bases aligning to TRBD2. The CDR3 runs to 13 residues. Germline V gene lookup returns CDR1 NNHDY and CDR2 SYVADS. CDR3 DNA (partial): TGTGCCAGCCTCCCGGACTGGGGAGAA. It is translated as CASLPDWGE. The CDR3 in its entirety is CASLPDWGETLYF.

This clone was counted only a few times. Gene names follow the mouse nomenclature. The DNA read from the CDR3 is TGTGCCAGCAGAGGTGCAAACACCGGG. Protein product: CASRGANTG. The complete CDR3 sequence is CASRGANTGQLYF. The chain couples TRBV13-3 to TRBJ2-2, with no clear D. The read gets to within 4 residues of the CDR3 end, and the germline J gene fills in the rest. Germline loops: CDR1 NNHDY, CDR2 SYVADS. The CDR3 extends over 13 amino acids. V was trimmed by 5 bases and J by 0 bases, leaving 5 bases between them.

This clone was detected a few times. Genes and germline come from the mouse. Read data end 4 residues before the CDR3 end; the end is taken from the germline J gene. The genes are TRBV14 and TRBJ2-4; TRBD2 aligns across 8 bases. J gave up 0 bases and V 2 bases, and 5 bases lay outside the gene matches. The CDR3 loop spans 16 amino acids. Germline-derived CDR1 and CDR2 are SGHDT and FRDEAV. The CDR3 DNA, read in part, is TGTGCCAGCAGTTTAAGGACTGGGAGTAGTCAAAAC. Residues: CASSLRTGSSQN. The entire CDR3 protein is CASSLRTGSSQNTLYF.

A word on this clone: Gene names and germline match the mouse. The sequenced fragment ends 4 residues before the CDR3 boundary, so the rest is inferred from the germline J gene. In the same sample, other DNA sequences code for this CDR3. The chain employs TRBV13-3 and TRBJ2-3; 11 bases line up with TRBD1. The junction had 0 bases not matched to a gene; V was cut back by 5 bases and J by 1 base. Germline CDR1 reads NNHDY; CDR2 reads SYVADS. CDR3 length: 14 amino acids. The CDR3 bases that were read are TGTGCCAGCAGGGACAGGGGGCGTGCAGAA. Translation gives CASRDRGRAE. The full CDR3 sequence reads CASRDRGRAETLYF.

About this clone: Each gene name is a mouse one. The read finishes 4 residues shy of the CDR3 end, and the germline J gene is used to complete it. This chain joins TRBV24 and TRBJ2-5; D gene ambiguous. V lost 0 bases and J 1 base, leaving 8 bases between the germline ends. CDR1 is KGHTA, CDR2 FRNEEI, per germline. The CDR3 covers 15 residues. CDR3 protein: CASSLYPQDQDTQYF. Incomplete CDR3 DNA: TGTGCCAGCAGTCTGTATCCCCAGGACCAAGAC.

Of note for this clone: Since a much larger clone is just one base distant, this may be a read error. The gene names given are mouse names. The CDR3 goes on 4 residues after the read ends, and that part is filled in from the germline J gene. This sample also contains other DNA sequences that code for the same CDR3. The chain recombines TRBV13-3 with TRBJ2-7; 7 bases are a match to TRBD1. Germline V gives CDR1 NNHDY, CDR2 SYVADS. V was clipped by 4 bases and J by 3 bases; unmatched bases: 1. This CDR3 has 12 amino acids. The chain's CDR3 is CASSRDSYEQYF. Partial CDR3 DNA: TGTGCCAGCAGTCGGGACAGCTAT.

The sample holds a few counts of this clone. The gene symbols are mouse symbols. Coverage ceases 3 residues before the CDR3 finishes, and the germline J gene fills in the end. The V call is TRBV13-3, the J call TRBJ1-6, with TRBD1 as a possible D gene (6 bases). TRBJ1-6 is labeled an ORF, and its function is uncertain. Germline V gene lookup returns CDR1 NNHDY and CDR2 SYVADS. The CDR3 consists of 14 residues. V lost 3 bases and J 3 bases, leaving 7 bases between the germline ends. CDR3 amino acids: CASSGDIYNSPLYF. Partial CDR3 DNA: TGTGCCAGCAGTGGGGACATCTATAATTCGCCC.

This clone was counted only a few times. Gene names and germline refer to mouse. The observed sequence ends 4 residues before the CDR3 terminus, with the missing tail filled in from the germline J gene. The J gene is TRBJ2-7, the V gene TRBV5; 13 positions match TRBD2. This CDR3 has 14 residues. Germline V gives CDR1 LGHNA, CDR2 YNLKQL (reference sequence). CDR3 region: CASSSGLGGYEQYF. The CDR3 DNA, read in part, is TGTGCCAGCAGCTCGGGACTGGGGGGGTAT.

This clone was seen a handful of times. Mouse names are used for the genes. The read stops 4 residues short of the end of the CDR3; the missing end is completed from the germline J gene. This sample also contains other DNA sequences that code for the same CDR3. The V gene is TRBV1, the J gene TRBJ1-1; 9 nucleotides line up with TRBD1. The CDR3 is 15 residues long. V lost 3 bases and J lost 1; bases outside the gene matches: 3. Germline-derived CDR1 and CDR2 are NSQYPW and LRSPGD (reference sequence). The CDR3 loop is CTCSAGTGRNTEVFF. CDR3 bases read: TGCACCTGCAGTGCTGGGACAGGGAGGAACACA.

Worth noting for this clone: Genes and germline are mouse. The sequenced fragment ends 4 residues before the CDR3 boundary, so the rest is inferred from the germline J gene. This rearrangement joins TRBV19 to TRBJ2-7, with D possibly TRBD2 on 6 matching bases. Germline loops: CDR1 FNHDT, CDR2 SITEND (reference sequence). This CDR3 region has 14 residues. CDR3 DNA, as far as it was read: TGTGCCAGCAGTATAAGGGCTGGGGAGTAT. Its translation is CASSIRAGEY. The whole CDR3 protein reads CASSIRAGEYEQYF.

This clone was seen only a few times. Germline and genes: mouse. The sequence runs out 4 residues before the end of the CDR3; the remainder is reconstructed from the germline J gene. Other nucleotide sequences in the sample specify the same CDR3. V and J are TRBV13-1 and TRBJ2-1, with 7 nucleotides matching TRBD1. Germline V gene sequence: CDR1 NSHNY, CDR2 SYGAGN. The trim removed 9 bases at V and 0 bases at J, leaving 3 bases unmatched. The CDR3 runs to 13 residues. CDR3 sequence reads: CATRDSNYAEQFF. The CDR3 bases that were read are TGTGCCACTCGGGACAGTAACTATGCT.

This clone was detected only a few times. Any gene name here is a mouse gene name. The read ends 3 residues early relative to the CDR3; the germline J gene fills the gap. This chain joins TRBV17 and TRBJ1-6, with 10 bases lining up with TRBD1. TRBJ1-6 is an open reading frame whose function is uncertain. The CDR3 sequence is 17 residues long. CDR1 and CDR2 from the germline V gene are MNHDT and YYDKIL. J gave up 0 bases and V 3 bases, and 2 bases lay outside the gene matches. The CDR3 region is CASSRTGGDSYNSPLYF. The sequenced part of the CDR3 DNA is TGTGCTAGCAGTAGGACAGGGGGCGATTCCTATAATTCGCCC.

Turning to this clone: Here the gene names and germline are mouse. From the germline J gene comes the end of the CDR3, since the read stops 4 residues before it. V is TRBV29 and J is TRBJ2-3, with 10 bases lining up with TRBD1. CDR3 length: 14 residues. With 6 bases clipped from V and 2 bases from J, the junction kept 2 bases outside the gene matches. Per the germline V gene, CDR1 is MSHET and CDR2 is SYDVDS. The CDR3 DNA, read in part, is TGTGCTAGCAGCGACAGGGGGCTTGCAGAA. This encodes CASSDRGLAE. The whole CDR3 reads CASSDRGLAETLYF.

About this clone: Genes and germline come from the mouse. The CDR3 end lies 4 residues beyond the end of the read and is filled in from the germline J gene. Other DNA sequences within the sample encode an identical CDR3. This rearrangement joins TRBV1 to TRBJ2-7; D is possibly TRBD1 (6 bases). CDR3 size: 14 residues. V was cut by 0 bases and J by 3 bases, with 9 bases left in between. Germline values: CDR1 NSQYPW, CDR2 LRSPGD (reference sequence). CDR3: CTCSADLQGYEQYF. The sequenced CDR3 bases are TGCACCTGCAGTGCAGATTTACAGGGCTAT.

This clone was recorded a few times. Gene names and germline refer to mouse. The DNA ends 4 residues before the CDR3 does, and the rest of the CDR3 is filled in from the germline J gene. This sequence joins TRBV29 and TRBJ2-1, with 10 bases lining up with TRBD1. This CDR3 has 15 residues. Germline lookup yields CDR1 MSHET and CDR2 SYDVDS. The DNA read from the CDR3 is TGTGCTAGCAGTACCCCGGGACAGGGGTGGACT. Protein: CASSTPGQGWT. The complete CDR3 reads CASSTPGQGWTEQFF.

The sample holds a few counts of this clone. Germline and genes: mouse. The read falls 4 residues short of the CDR3 end, and the missing part is taken from the germline J gene. The J gene is TRBJ1-1, the V gene TRBV31; 7 bases line up with TRBD1. With 5 bases clipped from V and 1 base from J, the junction kept 1 base outside the gene matches. CDR1 is GKSSPN and CDR2 is SITVG in the germline V gene. The CDR3 length is 12 residues. The part of the CDR3 DNA that was read is TGTGCCTGGGACAGGGTAAACACA. Amino acids: CAWDRVNT. The complete CDR3 protein is CAWDRVNTEVFF.

This clone was counted only a few times. Germline and genes: mouse. The read terminates 4 residues before the CDR3 end, so the remaining end is supplied by the germline J gene. This chain joins TRBV13-2 and TRBJ2-2; 8 positions match TRBD2. Germline CDR1 is NNHNN and CDR2 is SYGAGS (reference sequence). This CDR3 contains 16 residues. J gave up 1 base and V 0 bases, and 2 bases lay outside the gene matches. The CDR3 here is CASGDVGGENTGQLYF. Incomplete CDR3 DNA: TGTGCCAGCGGTGATGTTGGGGGGGAAAACACCGGG.

For this clone: Germline and genes: mouse. Read sequence stops 4 residues before the CDR3 end, and the germline J gene provides the missing end. The chain employs TRBV13-1 and TRBJ2-5, with D possibly TRBD1 on 6 matching bases. The CDR3 spans 14 residues. Per the germline V gene, CDR1 is NSHNY and CDR2 is SYGAGN. CDR3 DNA (partial): TGTGCCAGCAGTGATGCGCAGGGGAAAGAC. This gives the protein CASSDAQGKD. The entire CDR3 reads CASSDAQGKDTQYF.

This clone appeared a few times. Gene labels here are mouse ones. Coverage ceases 3 residues before the CDR3 finishes, and the germline J gene fills in the end. The V gene is TRBV19, the J gene TRBJ1-6; 7 bases are shared with TRBD1. TRBJ1-6 has ORF status, its function being uncertain. This CDR3 has 15 residues. Trimming removed 4 bases from V and 3 bases from J; junction bases left unmatched: 4. The germline V gene has CDR1 FNHDT and CDR2 SITEND (reference sequence). The CDR3 reads CASSRGQDYNSPLYF. Incomplete CDR3 DNA: TGTGCCAGCAGTCGTGGACAGGACTATAATTCGCCC.

This clone was seen only a few times. The listed genes are named as in mouse. From the germline J gene comes the end of the CDR3, since the read stops 4 residues before it. This chain joins TRBV13-1 and TRBJ2-7, with D unclear. The CDR3 is 12 residues long. In germline, CDR1 is NSHNY, CDR2 SYGAGN. Trimming took 3 bases from V and 0 from J, leaving 4 bases between them. The CDR3 loop reads CASSASSYEQYF. The sequenced part of the CDR3 DNA is TGTGCCAGCAGTGCAAGCTCCTAT.

This clone was recorded a few times. Germline and genes here are mouse. The CDR3 end is not reached by the read, which stops 4 residues before it; the germline J gene fills it in. The J gene is TRBJ2-7, the V gene TRBV1, with D perhaps TRBD1 (6 bases). Germline CDR1 is NSQYPW and CDR2 is LRSPGD (reference sequence). The CDR3 totals 14 residues. CDR3 region: CTCSADHRADEQYF. CDR3 DNA (partial): TGCACCTGCAGTGCAGATCACAGGGCGGAT.